This record concerns one T cell receptor (beta chain) sequence. Its antigen is currently unknown. Given a much more abundant clone one base away, this may be a read error. This CDR3 is 15 amino acids long. Germline loops: CDR1 DFQATT, CDR2 SNEGSKA (reference sequence). This specimen comes from a study of early T cells in non-severe SARS-CoV-2 infection. Broader study findings: Matches to VDJdb favored anti-spike CD8 responses and missed private and CD4 specificities.

Attachment of unique molecular identifiers was made to individual cDNA molecules. MiXCR was run by TCRdb on the 5' RACE reads, yielding one entry per CDR3 protein. The sample comprises tens of thousands of distinct CDR3 sequences, 10% of which are singletons, and 8.6% rests with the top ten. This receptor was taken from an adult who was a healthcare worker with PCR-confirmed SARS-CoV-2 infection or an uninfected control (not recorded which). The chain employs TRBV20-1 and TRBJ1-2; 7 bases map to TRBD1. The sequenced sample was whole blood. This CDR3 reads CSASGTAGEDYVYTF. The CDR3 DNA sequence: TGCAGTGCTAGTGGGACAGCCGGGGAGGACTATGTCTACACCTTC.